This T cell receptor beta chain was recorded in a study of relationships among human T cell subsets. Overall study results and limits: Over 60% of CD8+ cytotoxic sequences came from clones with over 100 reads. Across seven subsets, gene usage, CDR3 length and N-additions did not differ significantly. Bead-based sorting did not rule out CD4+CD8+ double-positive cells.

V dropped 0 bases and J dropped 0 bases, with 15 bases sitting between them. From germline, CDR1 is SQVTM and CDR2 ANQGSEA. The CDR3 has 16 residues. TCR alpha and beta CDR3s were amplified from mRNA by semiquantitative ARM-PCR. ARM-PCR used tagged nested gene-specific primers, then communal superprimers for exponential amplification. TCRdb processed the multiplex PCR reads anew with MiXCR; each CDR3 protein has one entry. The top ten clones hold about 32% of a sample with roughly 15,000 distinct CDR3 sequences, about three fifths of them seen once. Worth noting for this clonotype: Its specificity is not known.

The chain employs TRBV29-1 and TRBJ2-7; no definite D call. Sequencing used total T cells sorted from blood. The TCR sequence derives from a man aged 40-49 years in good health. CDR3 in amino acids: CSVEDSTAFGSYEQYF. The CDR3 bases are TGCAGCGTTGAAGATTCGACGGCCTTCGGCTCCTACGAGCAGTACTTC.